One T cell receptor (beta chain) is described in this entry. Other DNA sequences in the same sample also yield this CDR3. CDR3 length equals 14 residues. V lost 3 bases and J lost 4, with 12 bases in between. Germline V gene data show CDR1 as KGHSH and CDR2 as LQKENI. The table came from immunoSEQ multiplex PCR; TCRdb's copy has only in-frame clones and leaves some out. The repertoire holds about 4,700 clones, 60% to 85% seen once, with around 4.5% in the top ten. This entry is derived from a study of chemoradiotherapy in HPV16-positive cancers. This receptor was identified in a human donor with HPV-associated anogenital cancer. Source: tumor tissue, taken from a patient who underwent chemoradiotherapy. V is TRBV18 and J is TRBJ2-5, with D possibly TRBD2 on 6 matching bases. The CDR3 region has the DNA TGTGCCAGCTCACCCAGGACCGGGAGAGAGACCCAGTACTTC. This codes for CASSPRTGRETQYF.